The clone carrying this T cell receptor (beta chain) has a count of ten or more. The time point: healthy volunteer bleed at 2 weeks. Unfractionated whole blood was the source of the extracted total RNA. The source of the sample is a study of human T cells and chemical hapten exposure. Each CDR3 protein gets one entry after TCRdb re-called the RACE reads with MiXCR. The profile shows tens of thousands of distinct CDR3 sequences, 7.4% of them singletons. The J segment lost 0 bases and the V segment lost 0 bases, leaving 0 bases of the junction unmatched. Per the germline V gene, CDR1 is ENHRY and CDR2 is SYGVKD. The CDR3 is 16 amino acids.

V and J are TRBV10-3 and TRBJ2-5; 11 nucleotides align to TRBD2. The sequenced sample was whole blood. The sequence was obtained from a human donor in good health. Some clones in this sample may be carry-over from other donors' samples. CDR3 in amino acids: CAISESTSGNQETQYF. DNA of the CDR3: TGTGCCATCAGTGAGTCGACTAGCGGGAACCAAGAGACCCAGTACTTC.